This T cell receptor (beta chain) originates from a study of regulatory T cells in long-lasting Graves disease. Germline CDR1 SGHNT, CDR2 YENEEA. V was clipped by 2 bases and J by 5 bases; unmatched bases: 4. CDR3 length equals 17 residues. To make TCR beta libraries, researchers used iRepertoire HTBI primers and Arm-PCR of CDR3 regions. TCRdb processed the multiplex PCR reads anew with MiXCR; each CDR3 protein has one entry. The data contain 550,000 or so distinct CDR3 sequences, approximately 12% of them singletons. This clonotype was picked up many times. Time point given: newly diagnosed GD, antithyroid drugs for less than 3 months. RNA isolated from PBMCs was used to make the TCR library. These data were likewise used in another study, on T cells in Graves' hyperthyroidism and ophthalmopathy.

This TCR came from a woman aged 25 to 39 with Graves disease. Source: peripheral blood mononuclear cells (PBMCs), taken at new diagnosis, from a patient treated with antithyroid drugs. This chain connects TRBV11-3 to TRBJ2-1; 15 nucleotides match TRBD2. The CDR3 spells CASSLWTSGRDDNEQFF. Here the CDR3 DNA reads TGTGCCAGCAGCTTATGGACTAGCGGGAGGGATGACAATGAGCAGTTCTTC. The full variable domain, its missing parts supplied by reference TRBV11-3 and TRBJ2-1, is EAGVVQSPRYKIIEKKQPVAFWCNPISGHNTLYWYLQNLGQGPELLIRYENEEAVDDSQLPKDRFSAERLKGVDSTLKIQPAELGDSAVYLCASSLWTSGRDDNEQFFGPGTRLTVL.